A selection of T cell receptor beta chains follows, all from one sample in a study of blood T cell repertoires in COVID-19. Clones were sequenced by immunoSEQ multiplex PCR, and TCRdb holds only the in-frame ones, with some missing. The sample shows a few hundred thousand clones, just under 90% of them seen only once. Sequencing was done on a sample of PBMCs or T cells enriched from blood (not recorded which). The origin of the receptors is a woman aged 45-59 years who had recovered from COVID-19. The CDR3 runs from the conserved cysteine through the conserved F or W. A D gene is named only where the DNA matches it firmly. The size entry is marked missing in some rows and otherwise reads once, few, many or a size class.

TRBD2	TRBV5-1	TRBJ2-1	once	CASSKTGTSGGAGYNEQFF	TGCGCCAGCAGCAAAACCGGGACTAGCGGGGGGGCAGGTTACAATGAGCAGTTCTTC
-	TRBV30	TRBJ1-3	-	CAWSVMGARSVGNTIYF	TGTGCCTGGAGTGTGATGGGGGCGCGGAGTGTCGGGAACACCATATATTTT
-	TRBV5-1	TRBJ2-2	-	CASNLSNTGELFF	TGCGCCAGCAACTTGTCTAACACCGGGGAGCTGTTTTTT
TRBD1	TRBV7-9	TRBJ1-2	-	CASSGQDDGYTF	TGTGCCAGCAGCGGACAGGACGATGGCTACACCTTC
-	TRBV7-6	TRBJ2-7	-	CASSLGITGEQYF	TGTGCCAGCAGCTTAGGCATAACAGGCGAGCAGTACTTC
-	TRBV14	TRBJ1-3	once	CASSQDSYSYSGNTIYF	TGTGCCAGCAGCCAAGATTCTTATTCGTACTCTGGAAACACCATATATTTT
-	TRBV7-2	TRBJ1-1	-	CASSFQMNTEAFF	TGTGCCAGCAGCTTCCAGATGAACACTGAAGCTTTCTTT
-	TRBV30	TRBJ1-3	few	CAWRGSARHTIYF	TGTGCCTGGAGAGGGAGCGCCCGACACACCATATATTTT
TRBD1	TRBV28	TRBJ1-2	once	CASSSTGRDLGYTF	TGTGCCAGCAGTTCGACAGGGCGGGACCTCGGCTACACCTTC
-	TRBV7-8	TRBJ1-1	-	CASSSDRNTEAFF	TGTGCCAGCAGCTCCGACAGAAACACTGAAGCTTTCTTT
TRBD1	TRBV5-1	TRBJ1-5	-	CASSPGQVENQPQHF	TGCGCCAGCAGCCCGGGACAGGTGGAAAATCAGCCCCAGCATTTT
TRBD1	TRBV6-2/TRBV6-3	TRBJ1-5	-	CASSKQGATHQPQHF	TGTGCCAGCAGCAAACAGGGGGCGACACATCAGCCCCAGCATTTT
TRBD1	TRBV6-5	TRBJ2-7	-	CASSRDHRGYEQYF	TGTGCCAGCAGTAGAGATCACAGGGGGTACGAGCAGTACTTC
TRBD1	TRBV10-3	TRBJ1-3	-	CAIRQGKLGNTIYF	TGTGCCATCAGACAGGGGAAGCTTGGAAACACCATATATTTT
-	TRBV29-1	TRBJ1-2	-	CSVDTIGQGIGYTF	TGCAGCGTTGATACAATCGGGCAGGGGATAGGCTACACCTTC
TRBD1	TRBV27	TRBJ2-7	few	CASSSRDRGYEQYF	TGTGCCAGCAGTTCCCGGGACAGGGGGTACGAGCAGTACTTC
TRBD1	TRBV27	TRBJ2-2	-	CASSTDRGGELFF	TGTGCCAGCAGTACAGACAGGGGCGGGGAGCTGTTTTTT
TRBD2	TRBV6-6	TRBJ2-5	-	CASRPPTSGGGETQYF	TGTGCCAGCAGACCCCCCACTAGCGGGGGGGGAGAGACCCAGTACTTC
-	TRBV30	TRBJ1-2	-	CAWSRQFQDGYTF	TGTGCCTGGAGTAGACAGTTTCAGGATGGCTACACCTTC
-	TRBV4-1	TRBJ1-1	-	CASSQDHGSSRTDTEAFF	TGCGCCAGCAGCCAAGATCATGGTTCAAGTAGAACGGACACTGAAGCTTTCTTT
-	TRBV28	TRBJ1-5	-	CASSFPRGANQPQHF	TGTGCCAGCAGTTTCCCCAGGGGAGCGAATCAGCCCCAGCATTTT
TRBD1	TRBV7-2	TRBJ2-5	-	CASSPGQARFETQYF	TGTGCCAGCAGCCCAGGACAGGCCCGGTTCGAGACCCAGTACTTC
TRBD1	TRBV18	TRBJ2-7	-	CASSPPSRGQNEQYF	TGTGCCAGCTCACCACCGTCCAGGGGACAGAACGAGCAGTACTTC
-	TRBV28	TRBJ1-2	-	CASSLSPGYGYTF	TGTGCCAGCAGTTTAAGTCCGGGCTATGGCTACACCTTC
-	TRBV11-2	TRBJ1-1	-	CASSLAGRLNTEAFF	TGTGCCAGCAGCTTAGCTGGCCGCCTGAACACTGAAGCTTTCTTT
-	TRBV7-2	TRBJ2-1	-	CASSSPVTGVATNYNEQFF	TGTGCCAGCAGCTCGCCGGTGACCGGGGTAGCGACGAACTACAATGAGCAGTTCTTC
-	TRBV9	TRBJ1-4	-	CASSVGVTATNEKLFF	TGTGCCAGCAGCGTAGGAGTCACAGCAACTAATGAAAAACTGTTTTTT
TRBD1	TRBV3-1/TRBV3-2	TRBJ1-6	-	CASSHGRGLSPLHF	TGTGCCAGCAGCCACGGCAGGGGGCTTTCACCCCTCCACTTT
TRBD2	TRBV11-3	TRBJ2-1	-	CASSSAGGGAYNEQFF	TGTGCCAGCAGCTCAGCGGGGGGGGGCGCCTACAATGAGCAGTTCTTC
-	TRBV15	TRBJ2-7	-	CATSPQGYEQYF	TGTGCCACCAGCCCTCAGGGCTACGAGCAGTACTTC
TRBD1	TRBV7-9	TRBJ1-2	-	CASSMTGRDDGYTF	TGTGCCAGCAGCATGACAGGGCGCGATGATGGCTACACCTTC
-	TRBV5-1	TRBJ2-5	-	CASSLTGRQQETQYF	TGCGCCAGCAGCTTGACTGGGAGACAACAAGAGACCCAGTACTTC
TRBD1	TRBV25-1	TRBJ1-2	once	CASSNTGGYYGYTF	TGTGCCAGCAGTAATACAGGGGGGTACTATGGCTACACCTTC
-	TRBV5-5	TRBJ2-1	-	CASSLPDSNEQFF	TGTGCCAGCAGCTTGCCGGACAGCAATGAGCAGTTCTTC
-	TRBV3-1/TRBV3-2	TRBJ2-5	-	CASQTGSIGETQYF	TGTGCCAGCCAAACAGGATCCATAGGGGAGACCCAGTACTTC
TRBD1	TRBV13	TRBJ1-5	-	CASSFGQGDQPQHF	TGTGCCAGCAGCTTCGGACAGGGGGATCAGCCCCAGCATTTT
TRBD2	TRBV13	TRBJ2-1	-	CASSPSGAPSYNEQFF	TGTGCCAGCAGCCCGAGCGGGGCACCCTCCTACAATGAGCAGTTCTTC
TRBD1	TRBV19	TRBJ1-5	-	CASTGPGQGTFSNQPQHF	TGTGCCAGTACCGGTCCGGGACAGGGAACTTTTAGCAATCAGCCCCAGCATTTT
-	TRBV23-1	TRBJ2-7	-	CASSQVRASYEQYF	TGCGCCAGCAGTCAGGTCAGGGCCTCCTACGAGCAGTACTTC
-	TRBV7-3	TRBJ1-2	-	CASSLIGGVSYSGYTF	TGTGCCAGCAGCTTAATTGGGGGCGTTAGTTACTCTGGCTACACCTTC
-	TRBV2	TRBJ1-2	-	CASSGGPNYGYTF	TGTGCCAGCAGCGGGGGACCTAACTATGGCTACACCTTC
-	TRBV5-1	TRBJ1-1	-	CASSSTGQGPNTEAFF	TGCGCCAGCAGCTCCACGGGGCAGGGGCCGAACACTGAAGCTTTCTTT
-	TRBV2	TRBJ2-3	-	CASGILGAVTDTQYF	TGTGCCAGCGGAATTCTGGGGGCGGTCACAGATACGCAGTATTTT
TRBD2	TRBV5-4	TRBJ2-1	-	CASSLDSGGYNEQFF	TGTGCCAGCAGCTTGGACTCGGGGGGGTATAATGAGCAGTTCTTC
-	TRBV7-2	TRBJ1-5	-	CASSFGQGNFRNQPQHF	TGTGCCAGCAGCTTTGGGCAGGGGAATTTTCGCAATCAGCCCCAGCATTTT
TRBD2	TRBV3-1/TRBV3-2	TRBJ2-3	-	CASKLAGVDTQYF	TGTGCCAGCAAGTTAGCGGGGGTGGATACGCAGTATTTT
-	TRBV7-2	TRBJ2-7	-	CASSLAQGGNYEQYF	TGTGCCAGCAGCTTAGCGCAGGGGGGAAACTACGAGCAGTACTTC
-	TRBV12-3/TRBV12-4	TRBJ2-7	once	CASSPAVSYEQYF	TGTGCCAGCAGCCCCGCGGTGTCCTACGAGCAGTACTTC
TRBD2	TRBV3-1/TRBV3-2	TRBJ2-1	once	CASSPPRGGANEQFF	TGTGCCAGCAGCCCCCCTCGCGGGGGGGCCAATGAGCAGTTCTTC
-	TRBV27	TRBJ1-5	-	CASGGGHQPQHF	TGTGCCAGCGGGGGGGGACATCAGCCCCAGCATTTT
-	TRBV5-6	TRBJ1-1	few	CASSRGQTFEAFF	TGTGCCAGCAGCCGAGGACAGACGTTTGAAGCTTTCTTT
-	TRBV5-1	TRBJ1-1	-	CASSLQGSTINTEAFF	TGCGCCAGCAGCTTGCAGGGTTCTACAATTAACACTGAAGCTTTCTTT
-	TRBV30	TRBJ1-3	-	CASTGYSGNTIYF	TGTGCCTCTACAGGGTACTCTGGAAACACCATATATTTT
-	TRBV7-2	TRBJ1-2	once	CASSRSNSNYGYTF	TGTGCCAGCAGCCGGTCTAACTCTAACTATGGCTACACCTTC